These T cell receptor beta chains were read from a single sample in a study of Graves' ophthalmopathy and Graves' hyperthyroidism. Each CDR3 protein is one row after TCRdb ran MiXCR on the multiplex PCR reads. The sample consists of 600,000 to 950,000 distinct CDR3 sequences, roughly two fifths of them appearing once. Sequencing was carried out using peripheral blood. The receptors shown here come from an adult man with Graves' ophthalmopathy. Both conserved end residues are part of each CDR3. The D gene is left open where the match is weak. Some rows mark clone size as missing; the rest say once, few, many or name a class of expanded clone.

CDR3aa	CDR3nt	abundance	v_gene	d_gene	j_gene
CASRMRTAFF	TGCGCCAGCAGAATGAGGACAGCTTTCTTT	few	TRBV5-1	-	TRBJ1-1
CASSLAYRVNTGELFF	TGTGCCAGCAGTTTAGCATACAGGGTGAACACCGGGGAGCTGTTTTTT	-	TRBV25-1	-	TRBJ2-2
CASSGSLAEQETQYF	TGTGCCAGCAGCGGTTCACTAGCGGAACAAGAGACCCAGTACTTC	many	TRBV9	TRBD2	TRBJ2-5
CASSIGAAGTEAFF	TGTGCCAGTAGTATAGGGGCAGCGGGCACTGAAGCTTTCTTT	-	TRBV19	-	TRBJ1-1
CAIRDRANSPLHF	TGTGCCATCAGGGACAGGGCTAATTCACCCCTCCACTTT	many	TRBV10-3	TRBD1	TRBJ1-6
CAIRGGWSYTEAFF	TGTGCCATCCGGGGCGGGTGGAGTTACACTGAAGCTTTCTTT	many	TRBV10-3	-	TRBJ1-1
CASGRLYEQYF	TGTGCCAGCGGCAGGCTCTACGAGCAGTACTTC	-	TRBV7-9	-	TRBJ2-7
CASSSTGLDTEAFF	TGTGCCAGCAGCTCTACAGGGTTGGATACTGAAGCTTTCTTT	few	TRBV25-1	-	TRBJ1-1
CAGSLRLAGVGTGELFF	TGTGCCGGCAGCTTGAGACTAGCGGGAGTCGGTACCGGGGAGCTGTTTTTT	once	TRBV7-3	TRBD2	TRBJ2-2
CATSSPGTFTSNQPQHF	TGTGCCACCAGCAGCCCAGGGACATTCACGAGCAATCAGCCCCAGCATTTT	-	TRBV24-1	-	TRBJ1-5
CASSTTSGGPYEQYF	TGTGCCAGCAGCACGACTAGCGGGGGCCCCTACGAGCAGTACTTC	-	TRBV12-3/TRBV12-4	TRBD2	TRBJ2-7
CASSLDRGYTF	TGTGCCAGCAGCTTGGATAGAGGCTACACCTTC	few	TRBV5-8	-	TRBJ1-2
CASSLVYLRIRETQYF	TGTGCCAGCAGCTTAGTCTACCTCCGAATCCGAGAGACCCAGTACTTC	-	TRBV7-9	-	TRBJ2-5
CSVVTGTGGFSGEKLFF	TGCAGCGTTGTCACAGGGACAGGGGGGTTCAGTGGGGAAAAACTGTTTTTT	-	TRBV29-1	TRBD1	TRBJ1-4
CASSIRGDLHF	TGTGCCAGTAGTATACGAGGCGATCTCCACTTT	many	TRBV19	-	TRBJ1-6